This T cell receptor (beta chain) derives from a study of control samples from healthy donors and cancer patients. There are 13 residues in the CDR3. Germline values: CDR1 SEHNR, CDR2 FQNEAQ (reference sequence). V lost 2 bases to trimming and J lost 4 bases, with 8 bases between them. The data were produced by immunoSEQ multiplex PCR, yet TCRdb's version contains in-frame clones alone and is incomplete. This table holds 100,000 to 150,000 clones, roughly 84% found once. The sample was blood. The genes are TRBV7-9 and TRBJ1-2, with D tentatively TRBD1 (5 bases). This TCR was sampled from a man aged 35-49 years in good health. The CDR3 protein is CASSLPDSYGYTF. The DNA of the CDR3 is TGTGCCAGCAGCTTACCCGACAGCTATGGCTACACCTTC.